This is a list of T cell receptor beta chains from one sample in a study. TCRdb passed the 5' RACE reads through MiXCR, listing each CDR3 protein once. Counted here are 5,000 to 6,500 distinct CDR3 sequences, 55% to 60% occurring once; the ten biggest clones make up more than 3.5%. The sequencing sample was made of tumor-infiltrating memory CD4+ T cells sorted from the breast tumor. Receptors were obtained from a female donor with breast cancer. CDR3s include the opening cysteine and the closing phenylalanine or tryptophan. The D gene is left open where the match is weak. The size of a clone is reported for some rows only, either as once, few or many, or as a class for expanded clones.

V gene	D gene	CDR3 length	clone size	J gene	CDR3 DNA	CDR3 protein
TRBV5-1	NA	15	NA	TRBJ2-3	TGCGCCAGCAGCTCCCTGGGTAGCGGCACAGATACGCAGTATTTT	CASSSLGSGTDTQYF
TRBV9	NA	14	NA	TRBJ1-2	TGTGCCAGCAGCGTAGATTTGCAGGCCTATGGCTACACCTTC	CASSVDLQAYGYTF
TRBV27	NA	15	few	TRBJ1-2	TGTGCCAGCAGTTTATCTGGGCAGGGCTATAGTGGCTACACCTTC	CASSLSGQGYSGYTF
TRBV20-1	NA	14	few	TRBJ1-1	TGCAGTGCTAGAGAGTATGGGGTAGGCACTGAAGCTTTCTTT	CSAREYGVGTEAFF
TRBV20-1	TRBD2	17	few	TRBJ2-5	TGCAGTGCTAGAGAGGGGACTAGCGGGGGGGCCGTTGAGACCCAGTACTTC	CSAREGTSGGAVETQYF
TRBV15	NA	13	few	TRBJ1-1	TGTGCCACCAGCAGACCAGGGGCGCCTGAAGCTTTCTTT	CATSRPGAPEAFF
TRBV7-3	NA	12	NA	TRBJ2-2	TGTGCCAGCAGCTTAGACACCGGGGAGCTGTTTTTT	CASSLDTGELFF
TRBV20-1	NA	12	NA	TRBJ2-5	TGCAGTGCAAGGGCCCCGGGGGAGACCCAGTACTTC	CSARAPGETQYF
TRBV20-1	NA	14	NA	TRBJ1-2	TGCAGTGCTTTGGGCATGGGTTATACGGATGGCTACACCTTC	CSALGMGYTDGYTF
TRBV5-1	TRBD2	15	NA	TRBJ2-1	TGCGCCAGCAGGCTAGCGGGGGGGCCGTACAATGAGCAGTTCTTC	CASRLAGGPYNEQFF
TRBV6-1	TRBD2	15	NA	TRBJ2-1	TGTGCCAGCAGCCCAGAGGGAGGGCCCTACAATGAGCAGTTCTTC	CASSPEGGPYNEQFF
TRBV29-1	NA	12	NA	TRBJ1-1	TGCAGCGGGGGGGGGGGGAACACTGAAGCTTTCTTT	CSGGGGNTEAFF
TRBV3-1	NA	14	once	TRBJ2-1	TGTGCCAGCAGCCCTCAGGGGGGGAACAATGAGCAGTTCTTC	CASSPQGGNNEQFF
TRBV10-3	NA	12	NA	TRBJ2-5	TGTGCCATCAGCCCCGGATCGAGGACCCAGTACTTC	CAISPGSRTQYF
TRBV5-5	NA	15	NA	TRBJ1-1	TGTGCCAGCAGCTTGGGTGCACAGGGGAACACTGAAGCTTTCTTT	CASSLGAQGNTEAFF
TRBV10-2	NA	14	NA	TRBJ1-2	TGCGCCAGCAGTGATGGGGCTTTGGTCTATGGCTACACCTTC	CASSDGALVYGYTF
TRBV3-1	NA	13	NA	TRBJ1-5	TGTGCCAGCAGCCAAGATCTAGATCAGCCCCAGCATTTT	CASSQDLDQPQHF
TRBV6-1	NA	18	few	TRBJ1-1	TGTGCCAGCAGTGAAGCGCTTCGTGGGGCCGGAGGGACGACTGAAGCTTTCTTT	CASSEALRGAGGTTEAFF
TRBV20-1	NA	13	NA	TRBJ1-2	TGCAGTGCTAGATTGGGCGGAAACTATGGCTACACCTTC	CSARLGGNYGYTF
TRBV3-1	NA	15	NA	TRBJ1-2	TGTGCCAGCAGCCAAGGTGGCCGACCCGCTTATGGCTACACCTTC	CASSQGGRPAYGYTF
TRBV20-1	TRBD2	17	NA	TRBJ2-7	TGCAGTGCTAGCCCACCCGGGACTAGCGGGGGGTACTACGAGCAGTACTTC	CSASPPGTSGGYYEQYF
TRBV20-1	TRBD2	15	NA	TRBJ2-5	TGCAGTGCTAGCGTTAGCGGGGGCGAGGGGGAGACCCAGTACTTC	CSASVSGGEGETQYF
TRBV4-2	NA	15	NA	TRBJ2-5	TGTGCCAGCAGCCAAAGGGGGAGGACCACAGAGACCCAGTACTTC	CASSQRGRTTETQYF
TRBV20-1	TRBD1	13	NA	TRBJ1-4	TGCAGTGCCAGCCGGGACAGGGGCCGCATACAGTTTTTT	CSASRDRGRIQFF
TRBV6-6	NA	19	few	TRBJ1-6	TGTGCCAGCAGTTCAGGGTTAAGGACCTCAAGCTCCTATAATTCACCCCTCCACTTT	CASSSGLRTSSSYNSPLHF
TRBV24-1	TRBD1	16	NA	TRBJ2-1	TGTGCCACCAGTGACTCAGGACAGGGGGCTTCGGGTGAGCAGTTCTTC	CATSDSGQGASGEQFF
TRBV4-1	NA	14	few	TRBJ2-3	TGCGCCAGCAGGGAGGGGGCAAGTACAGATACGCAGTATTTT	CASREGASTDTQYF
TRBV20-1	NA	13	NA	TRBJ1-4	TGCAGTGCTAAGGGGCAGGGTGTCGGGAAACTGTTTTTT	CSAKGQGVGKLFF
TRBV7-2	TRBD2	18	NA	TRBJ2-1	TGTGCCAGCAGCTTAGTACTAGCGGGGGGCCAGGAGTACAATGAGCAGTTCTTC	CASSLVLAGGQEYNEQFF
TRBV21-1	NA	15	NA	TRBJ2-5	TGTGCCAGCAGCAAAGTTAGCGGGAAAGCGGAGACCCAGTACTTC	CASSKVSGKAETQYF
TRBV6-1	TRBD1	16	few	TRBJ1-5	TGTGCCAGCAGCGCAACGACAGGGGATAGCAATCAGCCCCAGCATTTT	CASSATTGDSNQPQHF
TRBV6-2/TRBV6-3	NA	13	once	TRBJ1-3	TGTGCCAGCAACCCCGACACTGGAAACACCATATATTTT	CASNPDTGNTIYF
TRBV5-1	NA	14	NA	TRBJ1-2	TGCGCCAGCAGCCGAAACCGACAGGCCTATGGCTACACCTTC	CASSRNRQAYGYTF
TRBV24-1	NA	12	NA	TRBJ1-2	TGTGCCACCAGTGACACTAACTATGGCTACACCTTC	CATSDTNYGYTF
TRBV7-7	NA	14	few	TRBJ2-5	TGTGCTAGCAGCTTAGGTCACGCGGGAGAGACCCAGTACTTC	CASSLGHAGETQYF
TRBV3-1	TRBD2	16	once	TRBJ2-3	TGTGCCAGCAGCCGGACTAGCGGGAGTGGAACAGATACGCAGTATTTT	CASSRTSGSGTDTQYF
TRBV5-1	NA	14	NA	TRBJ2-2	TGCGCCAGCAGCTTGGAGTATAACACCGGGGAGCTGTTTTTT	CASSLEYNTGELFF
TRBV10-3	TRBD1	15	NA	TRBJ2-1	TGTGCCATCAGTGATACGGGACAGGGGGCCGGTGAGCAGTTCTTC	CAISDTGQGAGEQFF
TRBV5-1	NA	14	NA	TRBJ1-1	TGCGCCAGCAGCTTGGATCCTGGAGGCACTGAAGCTTTCTTT	CASSLDPGGTEAFF
TRBV15	NA	15	NA	TRBJ2-7	TGTGCCACCAGCAGAGATGAGGGGCCGTACTACGAGCAGTACTTC	CATSRDEGPYYEQYF
TRBV15	NA	12	medium-sized	TRBJ2-3	TGTGCCACCAGCAGAGATCAAGATACGCAGTATTTT	CATSRDQDTQYF
TRBV5-1	TRBD1	14	NA	TRBJ1-2	TGCGCCAGCAGCGCCGGGACAGCTAACTATGGCTACACCTTC	CASSAGTANYGYTF
TRBV20-1	TRBD2	18	NA	TRBJ2-7	TGCAGTGCCCGCCAGAGCATGGACTGGTCGGGGGGCTCCTACGAGCAGTACTTC	CSARQSMDWSGGSYEQYF
TRBV4-1	NA	15	few	TRBJ1-1	TGCGCCAGCAGCCGGGGGCCAGGGGTGTACACTGAAGCTTTCTTT	CASSRGPGVYTEAFF
TRBV6-1	NA	14	NA	TRBJ2-5	TGTGCCAGCAGCTTTCAGGGGGGCGAAGAGACCCAGTACTTC	CASSFQGGEETQYF
TRBV20-1	NA	13	few	TRBJ1-1	TGCAGTGCCAGTCGGACTGTGAACACTGAAGCTTTCTTT	CSASRTVNTEAFF
TRBV7-2	TRBD1	14	NA	TRBJ1-4	TGTGCCAGCAGCTTGGGACAGGGGACTGAAAAACTGTTTTTT	CASSLGQGTEKLFF
TRBV11-3	TRBD2	16	NA	TRBJ2-3	TGTGCCAGCAGCTTAGACGGGGGGACCTTCACAGATACGCAGTATTTT	CASSLDGGTFTDTQYF
TRBV5-1	NA	14	NA	TRBJ1-1	TGCGCCAGCAGCTTGGTCCCTATGAACACTGAAGCTTTCTTT	CASSLVPMNTEAFF